Listed here are 23 T cell receptor beta chains from one sample, sequenced in a study of siplizumab effects on memory and regulatory T cells. This table comes from immunoSEQ multiplex PCR, and its TCRdb copy is limited to in-frame clones, with some not included. This sample has over 100,000 clones; around 93% occur once, and the top ten carry over 0.15%. The sequencing sample was made of non-Treg CD4+ T cells sorted from blood. The source is a human donor in good health.

The chain employs TRBV10-3 and TRBJ2-1; the D call may be TRBD1 or TRBD2 (5 bases each). CDR3 size: 14 residues. V was clipped by 1 base and J by 6 bases, with 10 bases between them. The germline V gene has CDR1 ENHRY and CDR2 SYGVKD. CDR3 sequence (DNA): TGTGCCATCAGTGAGTTATTTGGGGGCAATGAGCAGTTCTTC. Translated: CAISELFGGNEQFF.

The chain is built from TRBV19 and TRBJ1-5; D may be TRBD1 (5 bases). Germline V CDR1 and CDR2: LNHDA, SQIVND (reference sequence). V shed 3 bases and J shed 4 bases, with 13 bases lying between them. The CDR3 is 15 amino acids. The chain's CDR3 is CASSIGATINQPQHF. In DNA form, the CDR3 reads TGTGCCAGTAGTATCGGGGCCACAATTAATCAGCCCCAGCATTTT.

J is TRBJ2-5 and V is TRBV2; possibly TRBD1 for D (5 bases). The CDR3 is 12 residues long. Germline-derived CDR1 and CDR2 are SNHLY and FYNNEI. Trimming pared 8 bases from V and 4 bases from J, leaving 11 bases between. CDR3 nucleotides: TGTGCCAGCTCGTCAGGGCGAGAGACCCAGTACTTC. Amino acid sequence: CASSSGRETQYF.

This sequence joins TRBV29-1 and TRBJ2-5, with D unclear. V lost 6 bases and J lost 2, with 10 bases in between. CDR3 size: 12 residues. Germline assignment: CDR1 SQVTM and CDR2 ANQGSEA. The chain's CDR3 is CSVTVVQETQYF. In DNA, the CDR3 is TGCAGCGTCACAGTGGTACAAGAGACCCAGTACTTC.

The chain is built from TRBV2 and TRBJ1-6; D is perhaps TRBD1 (6 bases). The ends were cut back, 5 bases at V and 7 bases at J, with 18 bases in the middle. The CDR3 runs to 16 residues. Germline-derived CDR1 and CDR2 are SNHLY and FYNNEI. This CDR3 is CASSRIQGSANSPLHF. In nucleotides, the CDR3 is TGTGCCAGCAGTCGTATACAGGGATCTGCGAATTCACCCCTCCACTTT.

V usage is TRBV28 and J usage is TRBJ1-6; 10 bases are shared with TRBD1. Germline V gene lookup returns CDR1 MDHEN and CDR2 SYDVKM. The CDR3 runs 14 residues. Trimming at V came to 10 bases and at J to 10 bases, leaving 10 bases not matched to a gene. The CDR3 DNA follows: TGTGCCACTAGTAGGGGACAGGGGACGTCACCCCTCCACTTT. Its translation: CATSRGQGTSPLHF.

This clone came up a few times. The rearrangement uses TRBV28 and TRBJ1-5; D remains unclear. The CDR3 is 14 residues long. Germline-derived CDR1 and CDR2 are MDHEN and SYDVKM. V was clipped by 6 bases and J by 0 bases, with 9 bases between them. The CDR3 loop reads CASSLLDSNQPQHF. DNA for the CDR3: TGTGCCAGCAGCCTATTAGATAGCAATCAGCCCCAGCATTTT.

This clone occurred once. The chain uses TRBV19 and TRBJ2-2; 11 bases match TRBD2. V lost 6 bases and J lost 0; bases outside the gene matches: 3. Germline loops: CDR1 LNHDA, CDR2 SQIVND (reference sequence). The CDR3 is 16 residues long. The DNA of the CDR3 is TGTGCCAGTAGACGACTAGCGGGGACGAACACCGGGGAGCTGTTTTTT. It specifies CASRRLAGTNTGELFF. Full variable domain (missing parts from reference TRBV19 and TRBJ2-2): DGGITQSPKYLFRKEGQNVTLSCEQNLNHDAMYWYRQDPGQGLRLIYYSQIVNDFQKGDIAEGYSVSREKKESFPLTVTSAQKNPTAFYLCASRRLAGTNTGELFFGEGSRLTVL.

The chain recombines TRBV12-5 with TRBJ1-6; 10 bases align to TRBD1. CDR3 length equals 14 residues. Germline loops: CDR1 LGHNT, CDR2 FRNRAP. V gave up 5 bases and J gave up 10 bases; unmatched junction bases: 5. The CDR3 protein is CASGTGQGNSPLHF. The CDR3 DNA reads TGTGCTAGTGGTACGGGACAGGGGAACTCACCCCTCCACTTT.

The chain is built from TRBV7-2 and TRBJ2-2, with D possibly being TRBD2 (7 bases). The germline CDR1 and CDR2 sequences are SGHTA and FQGNSA. The CDR3 spans 16 residues. V was cut by 1 base and J by 3 bases, with 12 bases left in between. The CDR3 region has the DNA TGTGCCAGCAGCTTAGACGGGGGGCAGTACACCGGGGAGCTGTTTTTT. Protein: CASSLDGGQYTGELFF.

This chain joins TRBV30 and TRBJ1-1, with a possible D match to TRBD1 (5 bases). V was trimmed by 1 base and J by 7 bases, leaving 7 bases between them. This CDR3 comprises 11 residues. In germline, CDR1 is GTSNPN, CDR2 SVGIG (reference sequence). Written as DNA, the CDR3 is TGTGCCTGGAGTGGGGACGTTGAAGCTTTCTTT. Encoded protein: CAWSGDVEAFF.

This clone was seen just once. V usage is TRBV5-6 and J usage is TRBJ1-3; D is uncertain. The CDR3 has 16 amino acids. V dropped 4 bases and J dropped 0 bases, with 14 bases sitting between them. Looked up from germline, CDR1 is SGHDT and CDR2 is YYEEEE. This chain's CDR3 is CASSPAEVLSGNTIYF. The CDR3 coding sequence is TGTGCCAGCAGCCCCGCGGAAGTTCTCTCTGGAAACACCATATATTTT.

The chain employs TRBV4-3 and TRBJ2-5; a weak D match, TRBD1 (6 bases). The CDR3 spans 16 residues. Germline assignment: CDR1 LGHNA and CDR2 YSLEER. The V gene lost 3 bases and the J gene lost 1 base, with 15 bases spanning the gap. The chain's CDR3 is CASSQARTASQETQYF. The CDR3 nucleotides read TGCGCCAGCAGCCAGGCCCGGACAGCCTCCCAAGAGACCCAGTACTTC.

The CDR3 spells CASSMGQNYGYTF. The DNA for the CDR3 is TGTGCCAGCAGCATGGGACAGAACTATGGCTACACCTTC. The chain couples TRBV5-6 to TRBJ1-2, with 7 bases that match TRBD1. The CDR3 length is 13 residues. Per the germline V gene, CDR1 is SGHDT and CDR2 is YYEEEE. Losses at the gene ends were 4 bases for V and 2 bases for J; bases not matched to a gene: 2.

The rearrangement uses TRBV28 and TRBJ1-2; D is uncertain. V gave up 6 bases and J gave up 5 bases, with 22 bases separating them. Germline CDR1 and CDR2: MDHEN and SYDVKM. The CDR3 runs to 16 residues. The chain's CDR3 is CASSLPSRYRSYGYTF. The CDR3 nucleotides are TGTGCCAGCAGCCTCCCATCCAGGTACCGTTCGTATGGCTACACCTTC.

This chain links TRBV5-1 with TRBJ1-1, with TRBD1 matching over 8 bases. The V and J ends lost 9 bases and 0 bases, in that order; junction bases with no gene match: 4. CDR1 and CDR2 (germline): SGHRS, YFSETQ. The CDR3 totals 13 residues. The CDR3 spells CATRTGMNTEAFF. The CDR3 DNA sequence: TGCGCCACCCGGACAGGGATGAACACTGAAGCTTTCTTT. The whole variable domain, remainder taken from reference TRBV5-1 and TRBJ1-1, is KAGVTQTPRYLIKTRGQQVTLSCSPISGHRSVSWYQQTPGQGLQFLFEYFSETQRNKGNFPGRFSGRQFSNSRSEMNVSTLELGDSALYLCATRTGMNTEAFFGQGTRLTVV.

The V and J genes are TRBV7-8 and TRBJ1-5, with a possible D match to TRBD1 (6 bases). Trimming left V 5 bases short and J 7 bases short, with 15 bases between. The germline CDR1 and CDR2 sequences are SGHVS and FQNEAQ. The CDR3 runs 14 residues. CDR3 coding DNA: TGTGCCAGCAGCCTCACAGGGCAGGAACAGCCCCAGCATTTT. Translated: CASSLTGQEQPQHF.

This clone was recorded once. The chain links TRBV7-3 to TRBJ2-2, with D maybe TRBD2 (5 bases). V was clipped by 5 bases and J by 5 bases, with 12 bases between them. The CDR3 sequence is 14 residues long. Germline V gene data show CDR1 as SGHTA and CDR2 as FQGTGA. CDR3 in amino acids: CASSKAGETGELFF. The CDR3 bases are TGTGCCAGCAGCAAAGCCGGGGAGACCGGGGAGCTGTTTTTT.

The chain joins TRBV6-5 to TRBJ1-4; D possibly corresponds to TRBD1 (6 bases). With 3 bases removed from V and 7 bases from J, the gap between germline ends came to 18 bases. This CDR3 has 16 residues. CDR1 and CDR2 from the germline V gene are MNHEY and SVGAGI. CDR3 residues: CASSYGDTKVGEKLFF. Here the CDR3 DNA reads TGTGCCAGCAGTTATGGGGACACCAAAGTCGGTGAAAAACTGTTTTTT.

This chain joins TRBV7-9 and TRBJ1-3; possibly TRBD1 for D (6 bases). The germline V gene encodes CDR1 SEHNR and CDR2 FQNEAQ (reference sequence). V was trimmed by 4 bases and J by 6 bases, leaving 16 bases between them. The CDR3 loop spans 15 amino acids. In DNA form, the CDR3 reads TGTGCCAGCAGCTCGGACCGGGGGCTCGAAAACACCATATATTTT. Its protein is CASSSDRGLENTIYF.

The chain recombines TRBV6-1 with TRBJ2-5, with 8 bases matching TRBD1. The CDR3 covers 13 residues. V lost 10 bases and J lost 7; bases outside the gene matches: 11. Germline loops: CDR1 MNHNS, CDR2 SASEGT. CDR3 region: CATQRQGSGTQYF. The CDR3 region has the DNA TGTGCCACCCAACGACAGGGGAGTGGGACCCAGTACTTC.

This rearrangement joins TRBV9 to TRBJ1-6, with D maybe TRBD1 (6 bases). Germline V gene data show CDR1 as SGDLS and CDR2 as YYNGEE. CDR3 length: 15 amino acids. The V end was cut by 0 bases, the J end by 6 bases, with 10 bases between. CDR3 protein: CASSVGGGPNSPLHF. The CDR3 DNA is TGTGCCAGCAGCGTAGGGGGGGGGCCTAATTCACCCCTCCACTTT.

This clone appeared once. V and J are TRBV9 and TRBJ1-2; D call uncertain. The germline V gene has CDR1 SGDLS and CDR2 YYNGEE. V lost 0 bases and J 7 bases, leaving 10 bases between the germline ends. This CDR3 contains 13 residues. The CDR3 loop is CASSVEGSSGYTF. CDR3 nucleotides: TGTGCCAGCAGCGTAGAGGGATCCTCTGGCTACACCTTC.